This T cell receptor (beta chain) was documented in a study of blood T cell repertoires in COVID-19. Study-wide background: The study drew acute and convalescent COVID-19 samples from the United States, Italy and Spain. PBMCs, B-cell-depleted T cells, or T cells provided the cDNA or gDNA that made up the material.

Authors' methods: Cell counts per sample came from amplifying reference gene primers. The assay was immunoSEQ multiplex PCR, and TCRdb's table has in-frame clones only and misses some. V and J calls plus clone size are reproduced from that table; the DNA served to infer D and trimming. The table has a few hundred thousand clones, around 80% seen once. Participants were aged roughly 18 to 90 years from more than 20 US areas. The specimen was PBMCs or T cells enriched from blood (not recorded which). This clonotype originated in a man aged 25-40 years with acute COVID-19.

CDR3 in amino acids: CASSDSTGYSNQPQHF. In nucleotides, the CDR3 is TGTGCCAGCAGTGACTCTACAGGCTATAGCAATCAGCCCCAGCATTTT. The rearrangement uses TRBV6-4 and TRBJ1-5; the D gene is possibly TRBD1 (5 bases). Trimming shortened V by 0 bases and J by 0 bases, and 9 bases separated the two germline ends. The CDR3 consists of 16 residues. Germline V lookup: CDR1 MRHNA, CDR2 SNTAGT.